This is a list of T cell receptor beta chains from one sample in a study of OX40 agonist ivuxolimab in advanced cancers. Libraries were prepared by immunoSEQ multiplex PCR; TCRdb keeps only in-frame clonotypes and omits some of them. Of 70,000 or so clones listed, around 90% are singletons. This specimen consisted of CD4+ or CD8+ T cells sorted from blood, obtained in a trial of the OX40 agonist ivuxolimab. The source is an adult with an advanced solid tumor such as melanoma, head and neck, liver or kidney cancer. The CDR3 runs from the conserved cysteine through the conserved F or W.

>TRBV5-1|TRBJ2-3
CASSGQGILDTQYF
>TRBV5-1|TRBJ2-2
CASSLASVGGTGELFF
>TRBV20-1|TRBJ2-1
CSARDEDEQFF
>TRBV5-1|TRBJ2-5
CASSRRASGRQETQYF
>TRBV2|TRBJ2-1
CAGGQGAYNEQFF
>TRBV28|TRBJ2-7
CASRANRGYFYEQYF
>TRBV5-1|TRBJ2-7
CASSRGQGGEQYF
>TRBV18|TRBJ1-2
CASSRQGTGPIPYGYTF
>TRBV19|TRBJ2-7
CASSTRDRAGYEQYF
>TRBV11-1|TRBJ2-3
CASTMTGSDTQYF
>TRBV28|TRBJ2-7
CASSLLTGASYEQYF
>TRBV18|TRBJ1-6
CASSLPEGNSPLHF
>TRBV6-5|TRBJ2-3
CASTLSPENTQYF
>TRBV5-4|TRBJ2-7
CASSLGPLAGESYEQYF
>TRBV6-5|TRBJ1-2
CASSYGGFEAGYTF
>TRBV7-9|TRBJ1-1
CASSLGGSGAFF
>TRBV7-2|TRBJ1-4
CASSFNNRGLYEKLFF
>TRBV19|TRBJ2-7
CASRGDRAYEQYF
>TRBV4-2|TRBJ2-6
CASSQDTDTSGANVLTF
>TRBV5-1|TRBJ2-7
CASSSTSDRVAYEQYF
>TRBV28|TRBJ2-2
CASSKDSLNTGELFF
>TRBV6-1|TRBJ1-5
CASSVYQQVSNQPQHF
>TRBV5-1|TRBJ2-7
CASSLLVGGYEQYF
>TRBV7-6|TRBJ2-7
CASSPPGQAYYEQYF
>TRBV6-6|TRBJ1-1
CASSIGTANAEAFF
>TRBV7-9|TRBJ2-1
CASSLFDFSYNEQFF
>TRBV15|TRBJ1-1
CATSRDGGGGTEAFF
>TRBV2|TRBJ2-1
CASSALAGGGYNEQFF
>TRBV28|TRBJ1-1
CASSSGQYEAFF